These 28 T cell receptor beta chains came from one sample sequenced in a study of blood T cell repertoires in COVID-19 (dated by TCRdb to the early 2020s). The library came from the immunoSEQ multiplex PCR assay. Drawn from immuneACCESS, this table holds only the in-frame rearrangements with V and J called that TCRdb kept. Clones are partly lost; checked studies trace under half to an unresolved V gene and leave the rest unexplained. Present in this sample are approximately 300,000 clones, roughly 83% of which were seen just once. The ten most abundant clones make up 1.6% of the sample. Sequences were obtained from peripheral blood. The source is a woman aged 45-60 years with acute or convalescent COVID-19.

Notes on this clone: This specimen includes other DNA sequences encoding the same CDR3. The gene calls are TRBV19 and TRBJ1-5; TRBD1 matches 7 bases. In germline, CDR1 is LNHDA, CDR2 SQIVND (reference sequence). V lost 0 bases, J lost 5 bases, and 4 bases stayed unmatched. The CDR3 is 15 amino acids. The DNA for the CDR3 is TGTGCCAGTAGTATAGAATCCAGGGGGTATCAGCCCCAGCATTTT. It translates to CASSIESRGYQPQHF.

The V gene is TRBV6-1, the J gene TRBJ2-1; D is possibly TRBD1 (6 bases). The germline V gene has CDR1 MNHNS and CDR2 SASEGT. The CDR3 is made up of 16 amino acids. Trimming removed 0 bases from V and 3 bases from J, with 12 bases in between. DNA of the CDR3: TGTGCCAGCAGTGAAGCCCGGGACACCAACTACAATGAGCAGTTCTTC. This gives the protein CASSEARDTNYNEQFF.

The chain couples TRBV4-1 to TRBJ2-7, with 7 bases identical to TRBD1. The V and J ends lost 0 bases and 0 bases, in that order; junction bases with no gene match: 5. Germline V gives CDR1 MGHRA, CDR2 YSYEKL. The CDR3 extends over 16 amino acids. For the CDR3, the DNA is TGCGCCAGCAGCCAAGATAAGGGGGCAGTCTCCTACGAGCAGTACTTC. Amino acid sequence: CASSQDKGAVSYEQYF.

V usage is TRBV24-1 and J usage is TRBJ2-2; 8 nucleotides align to TRBD1. CDR3 length equals 13 residues. V gave up 7 bases and J gave up 5 bases; unmatched junction bases: 2. Germline V gene data show CDR1 as KGHDR and CDR2 as SFDVKD. CDR3 nucleotide sequence: TGTGCCACCAGCGGACAGGGTACCGGGGAGCTGTTTTTT. Translating it yields CATSGQGTGELFF.

The rearrangement uses TRBV6-2 or TRBV6-3 and TRBJ2-1; no clear D gene. The CDR3 consists of 16 residues. The germline CDR1 and CDR2 sequences are MNHEY and SVGEGT. V was clipped by 4 bases and J by 0 bases, with 13 bases between them. The CDR3 reads CASSFHSLSSYNEQFF. CDR3 in DNA: TGTGCCAGCAGTTTTCACTCGCTAAGCTCCTACAATGAGCAGTTCTTC.

The chain carries TRBV19 and TRBJ1-6; D unresolved. V lost 7 bases to trimming and J lost 9 bases, with 16 bases between them. This CDR3 is built from 14 residues. Germline V lookup: CDR1 LNHDA, CDR2 SQIVND (reference sequence). The DNA of the CDR3 is TGTGCCAGTACCGCGGGAGGGTCTGGTTCACCCCTCCACTTT. It codes for CASTAGGSGSPLHF.

Remarks on this clone: Other DNA sequences in the sample encode the same CDR3. The chain combines TRBV24-1 with TRBJ2-1, with 9 positions matching TRBD1. V gave up 3 bases and J gave up 7 bases; unmatched junction bases: 6. The CDR3 has 15 residues. Per germline, CDR1 KGHDR and CDR2 SFDVKD. The CDR3: CATSDPGQGRNEQFF. The DNA of the CDR3 is TGTGCCACCAGTGATCCCGGACAGGGGCGAAATGAGCAGTTCTTC.

This sequence joins TRBV6-5 and TRBJ2-7; 8 positions agree with TRBD2. CDR1 is MNHEY and CDR2 is SVGAGI in the germline V gene. V lost 6 bases, J lost 4 bases, and 11 bases stayed unmatched. The CDR3 sequence is 15 residues long. CDR3 in DNA: TGTGCCAGCAGAACCGGGACTAGTCAAATTTACGAGCAGTACTTC. Residues: CASRTGTSQIYEQYF.

This clone was detected only a few times. The chain carries TRBV4-2 and TRBJ2-3, with D unclear. The CDR3 contains 13 residues. Germline-derived CDR1 and CDR2 are LGHNA and YNFKEQ. Trimming removed 0 bases from V and 9 bases from J, with 10 bases in between. CDR3 sequence: CASSQEEALTQYF. In DNA form, the CDR3 reads TGTGCCAGCAGCCAAGAAGAGGCTTTAACGCAGTATTTT.

The rearrangement links TRBV7-9 to TRBJ1-1; the D gene is possibly TRBD1 (6 bases). CDR1 and CDR2 from the germline V gene are SEHNR and FQNEAQ (reference sequence). V was cut by 3 bases and J by 0 bases, with 11 bases left in between. The CDR3 covers 15 residues. CDR3 loop: CASSLTGTLNTEAFF. Written as DNA, the CDR3 is TGTGCCAGCAGCTTGACCGGGACATTGAACACTGAAGCTTTCTTT.

The chain joins TRBV10-3 to TRBJ2-3, with 8 bases lining up with TRBD2. This CDR3 has 20 residues. V shed 6 bases, J shed 1 base, and the junction held 21 bases outside the gene matches. Germline values: CDR1 ENHRY, CDR2 SYGVKD. CDR3 residues: CAIRGKELSGSSLGTDTQYF. As DNA, the CDR3 is TGTGCCATCAGGGGAAAGGAGTTGAGCGGGAGCTCTCTCGGCACAGATACGCAGTATTTT.

This chain connects TRBV6-6 to TRBJ2-7; D perhaps matches TRBD2 (7 bases). The length of the CDR3 is 14 residues. Deletions cut 5 bases from V and 4 bases from J, with 15 bases between. The V gene's germline CDR1 is MNHNY and CDR2 SVGAGI (reference sequence). CDR3 DNA sequence: TGTGCCAGCAGTCTTGGCGGGGGCCCTTACGAGCAGTACTTC. As protein: CASSLGGGPYEQYF.

The chain couples TRBV2 to TRBJ2-1, with 7 nucleotides matching TRBD2. J was trimmed by 5 bases and V by 7 bases; bases with no gene match: 5. Germline CDR1 reads SNHLY; CDR2 reads FYNNEI. CDR3 length equals 13 residues. The CDR3: CASIGLGNNEQFF. CDR3 coding DNA: TGTGCCAGCATCGGACTAGGGAACAATGAGCAGTTCTTC. The variable domain in full, completed from reference TRBV2 and TRBJ2-1, reads EPEVTQTPSHQVTQMGQEVILRCVPISNHLYFYWYRQILGQKVEFLVSFYNNEISEKSEIFDDQFSVERPDGSNFTLKIRSTKLEDSAMYFCASIGLGNNEQFFGPGTRLTVL.

The chain has TRBV6-4 and TRBJ2-1, with D uncertain. V lost 2 bases to trimming and J lost 3 bases, with 8 bases between them. CDR1 and CDR2 from the germline V gene are MRHNA and SNTAGT. The CDR3 spans 14 residues. The CDR3 region is CASSDEAHYNEQFF. CDR3 coding DNA: TGTGCCAGCAGTGACGAAGCCCACTACAATGAGCAGTTCTTC.

This chain links TRBV30 with TRBJ1-4; D is undetermined. CDR3 length equals 15 residues. Germline-derived CDR1 and CDR2 are GTSNPN and SVGIG (reference sequence). The V gene lost 4 bases and the J gene lost 10 bases, with 22 bases spanning the gap. Here the CDR3 reads CAWNPDGPLEGKLFF. For the CDR3, the DNA is TGTGCCTGGAATCCGGACGGACCCTTGGAGGGAAAACTGTTTTTT.

The chain has TRBV6-5 and TRBJ2-5; 8 bases line up with TRBD2. The trim removed 3 bases at V and 3 bases at J, leaving 9 bases unmatched. This CDR3 has 16 amino acids. CDR1 is MNHEY and CDR2 is SVGAGI in the germline V gene. CDR3 in amino acids: CASSYLSGRVEETQYF. DNA of the CDR3: TGTGCCAGCAGTTATCTCAGCGGGAGAGTCGAAGAGACCCAGTACTTC.

The rearrangement links TRBV6-5 to TRBJ1-1; TRBD1 matches 7 bases. CDR1 is MNHEY, CDR2 SVGAGI, per germline. The CDR3 contains 14 residues. After removal of 2 bases from V and 7 bases from J, the junction contained 7 bases not matched to a gene. The CDR3 region has the DNA TGTGCCAGCAGTTACCTGACAGGGTTCGGTGAAGCTTTCTTT. Protein: CASSYLTGFGEAFF.

The chain couples TRBV7-2 to TRBJ2-1, with TRBD2 identical over 8 bases. Germline V gene sequence: CDR1 SGHTA, CDR2 FQGNSA. Trimming at V came to 1 base and at J to 5 bases, leaving 7 bases not matched to a gene. The CDR3 is made up of 16 amino acids. The CDR3 DNA is TGTGCCAGCAGCTTAGTAGCTAGCGGGCTCCACAATGAGCAGTTCTTC. This encodes CASSLVASGLHNEQFF.

V gene TRBV9 combines with J gene TRBJ2-1; D possibly corresponds to TRBD1 (6 bases). Trimming pared 0 bases from V and 4 bases from J, leaving 11 bases between. CDR3 length: 15 residues. Germline CDR1 reads SGDLS; CDR2 reads YYNGEE. The CDR3 coding sequence is TGTGCCAGCAGCGTAGTAGGCAGGGGATACAATGAGCAGTTCTTC. This codes for CASSVVGRGYNEQFF.

This clone was seen just once. This sequence joins TRBV2 and TRBJ1-5, with 9 bases identical to TRBD1. V gave up 5 bases and J gave up 2 bases; unmatched junction bases: 1. Per germline, CDR1 SNHLY and CDR2 FYNNEI. CDR3 length: 14 amino acids. CDR3: CASSRQGGNQPQHF. CDR3 nucleotides: TGTGCCAGCAGTCGACAGGGGGGCAATCAGCCCCAGCATTTT.

The chain has TRBV19 and TRBJ1-5, with a possible D match to TRBD1 (5 bases). The germline V and J ends were trimmed by 3 bases and 0 bases, with 18 bases remaining between them. The CDR3 is made up of 18 amino acids. The germline V gene has CDR1 LNHDA and CDR2 SQIVND (reference sequence). The CDR3 reads CASSIYPRQRTSNQPQHF. CDR3 bases: TGTGCCAGTAGTATTTACCCCCGACAGAGAACTAGCAATCAGCCCCAGCATTTT.

The CDR3 DNA is TGTGCCAGCAGCTTAACGGGACAGGGGGTTTCCTACGAGCAGTACTTC. Translated, it gives CASSLTGQGVSYEQYF. The gene calls are TRBV7-2 and TRBJ2-7; 11 positions match TRBD1. The CDR3 consists of 16 residues. V lost 2 bases and J lost 1; bases outside the gene matches: 4. CDR1 SGHTA and CDR2 FQGNSA come from the germline V gene.

The chain couples TRBV4-1 to TRBJ1-6; 7 bases are a match to TRBD1. Unmatched junction bases numbered 7, after V lost 4 bases and J lost 7 bases. The CDR3 loop spans 15 amino acids. Germline loops: CDR1 MGHRA, CDR2 YSYEKL. The CDR3 DNA sequence: TGCGCCAGCAGCCGCCCGGGACAGTGGAATTCACCCCTCCACTTT. It yields the protein CASSRPGQWNSPLHF.

The rearrangement uses TRBV28 and TRBJ1-1; TRBD1 matches at 10 bases. Trimming cost V 5 bases and J 3 bases; bases outside gene matches: 3. Germline V lookup: CDR1 MDHEN, CDR2 SYDVKM. This CDR3 spans 14 amino acids. As DNA, the CDR3 is TGTGCCAGCAGTCCGGACAGGGGGTACACTGAAGCTTTCTTT. The encoded protein is CASSPDRGYTEAFF.

This clone has just a few counts. V is TRBV5-1 and J is TRBJ2-1; TRBD2 agrees at 12 bases. The germline CDR1 and CDR2 sequences are SGHRS and YFSETQ. CDR3 length: 16 residues. J gave up 11 bases and V 5 bases, and 14 bases lay outside the gene matches. CDR3 in amino acids: CASRAQVTSGRQQQFF. Here the CDR3 DNA reads TGCGCCAGCAGAGCGCAGGTGACTAGCGGGAGACAGCAGCAGTTCTTC.

The chain has TRBV5-1 and TRBJ2-1, with TRBD1 matching 9 bases. Germline-derived CDR1 and CDR2 are SGHRS and YFSETQ. J was trimmed by 8 bases and V by 3 bases; bases with no gene match: 6. This CDR3 has 14 residues. CDR3 DNA: TGCGCCAGCAGCTGGGGGACAGGGTATTATGAGCAGTTCTTC. It specifies CASSWGTGYYEQFF.

In nucleotides, the CDR3 is TGTGCCAGCAGCGTAGCCCAGGGGAGAAATTCACCCCTCCACTTT. This translates into CASSVAQGRNSPLHF. V usage is TRBV9 and J usage is TRBJ1-6; a weak D match, TRBD1 (6 bases). V dropped 0 bases and J dropped 7 bases, with 11 bases sitting between them. The CDR3 has 15 amino acids. The germline CDR1 and CDR2 sequences are SGDLS and YYNGEE.

The chain uses TRBV7-8 and TRBJ1-4, with 10 bases lining up with TRBD1. The CDR3 is made up of 16 amino acids. Germline loops: CDR1 SGHVS, CDR2 FQNEAQ. The V gene end was trimmed by 1 base and the J gene end by 8 bases; junction bases not matched to a gene: 7. CDR3 sequence reads: CASSLVGGTGDEKLFF. CDR3 in DNA: TGTGCCAGCAGCTTAGTTGGGGGGACAGGGGACGAAAAACTGTTTTTT.